The 15 T cell receptor beta chains in this list originate from one sample, sequenced in a study of post-analysis software for immune sequencing data. Study-level points and caveats: Comparison of patients with controls showed five TRBV segments more frequent in patients, TRBV5-6, TRBV5-1 and TRBV20-1 among them.

These TCRs' antigens remain unknown. TCR beta cDNA libraries had unique molecular identifiers. MiXCR, applied by TCRdb to the PCR reads, yields one record per CDR3 protein. Among around 700,000 distinct CDR3 sequences listed, approximately 59% were seen once. The sequenced sample consisted of blood. The receptors were sampled from a girl aged 2 to 10 with multiple sclerosis.

The CDR3 DNA reads as TGCGCCAGCAGCCAACCAGGGGCAGCCGGGACAGGTCAAGAGACCCAGTACTTC. Its translation: CASSQPGAAGTGQETQYF. The chain couples TRBV4-1 to TRBJ2-5; 8 bases are a match to TRBD1. Germline CDR1 MGHRA, CDR2 YSYEKL. The V segment lost 2 bases and the J segment 2 bases; nucleotides outside the gene matches: 13. The CDR3 is made up of 18 amino acids.

The V gene is TRBV20-1, the J gene TRBJ2-3; D may be TRBD2 (6 bases). The CDR3 runs 15 residues. Germline assignment: CDR1 DFQATT and CDR2 SNEGSKA (reference sequence). Between the trimmed V and J ends, which lost 6 bases and 1 base, there was a span of 17 bases. CDR3 loop: CSAAGTSLRTDTQYF. CDR3 coding DNA: TGCAGTGCCGCTGGGACTTCCCTACGCACAGATACGCAGTATTTT.

The chain employs TRBV6-1 and TRBJ1-2, with D unresolved. Between the trimmed V and J ends, which lost 8 bases and 2 bases, there was a span of 27 bases. Germline-derived CDR1 and CDR2 are MNHNS and SASEGT. The CDR3 consists of 18 residues. The CDR3, as DNA: TGTGCCAGCTATAAAGAGTCGGGGTCGTTACGCGGGAACTATGGCTACACCTTC. Its protein is CASYKESGSLRGNYGYTF.

This clonotype was seen only a few times. Here the CDR3 reads CASSVDGASYNEQFF. The CDR3 region has the DNA TGTGCCAGCAGCGTAGATGGGGCCTCCTACAATGAGCAGTTCTTC. V gene TRBV9 combines with J gene TRBJ2-1, with TRBD1 as a possible D gene (5 bases). Germline V CDR1 and CDR2: SGDLS, YYNGEE. The CDR3 contains 15 residues. Trimming removed 0 bases at V and 0 bases at J, with 7 bases between. The full variable domain, in which reference TRBV9 and TRBJ2-1 provide the parts outside the CDR3, is DSGVTQTPKHLITATGQRVTLRCSPRSGDLSVYWYQQSLDQGLQFLIQYYNGEERAKGNILERFSAQQFPDLHSELNLSSLELGDSALYFCASSVDGASYNEQFFGPGTRLTVL.

This clonotype was recorded many times. The rearrangement joins TRBV5-6 to TRBJ1-2, with no clear D. The CDR3 is 15 residues long. Germline CDR1 reads SGHDT; CDR2 reads YYEEEE. V gave up 4 bases and J gave up 5 bases, with 18 bases separating them. This CDR3 is CASSLWTLEEYGYTF. CDR3 coding DNA: TGTGCCAGCAGCCTCTGGACCCTCGAGGAATATGGCTACACCTTC.

This clonotype was seen only a few times. The genes are TRBV10-3 and TRBJ1-1; unclear D gene. The CDR3 spans 17 residues. Trimming pared 0 bases from V and 2 bases from J, leaving 16 bases between. Germline CDR1 and CDR2: ENHRY and SYGVKD. The CDR3 region is CAISESAQTQLNTEAFF. Written as DNA, the CDR3 is TGTGCCATCAGTGAGTCAGCACAGACTCAGCTAAACACTGAAGCTTTCTTT.

The J gene is TRBJ1-1, the V gene TRBV14; no clear D gene. Deletions cut 1 base from V and 3 bases from J, with 9 bases between. The CDR3 loop spans 14 amino acids. The germline V gene encodes CDR1 SGHDN and CDR2 FVKESK. CDR3 sequence (DNA): TGTGCCAGCAGCCAAGCGGGCGGGTACACTGAAGCTTTCTTT. Amino acid sequence: CASSQAGGYTEAFF.

V and J are TRBV3-1 and TRBJ2-1, with 8 positions matching TRBD2. V gave up 2 bases and J gave up 3 bases; unmatched junction bases: 12. Germline values: CDR1 LGHDT, CDR2 YNNKEL (reference sequence). This CDR3 is 18 amino acids long. The CDR3 region is CASSQPSKLAENYNEQFF. CDR3 in DNA: TGTGCCAGCAGCCAACCATCAAAACTAGCGGAAAACTACAATGAGCAGTTCTTC.

The rearrangement links TRBV5-6 to TRBJ2-4, with D perhaps being TRBD1 or TRBD2 (5 bases each). The J call may not be correct, given that the DNA end is closer to TRBJ2-5. The CDR3 covers 13 residues. Germline CDR1 and CDR2: SGHDT and YYEEEE. CDR3 in DNA: TGTGCCAGCAGCTATGGGGACGGCGAGACCCAGTACTTC. This translates into CASSYGDGETQYF.

V and J are TRBV7-9 and TRBJ1-5; a possible D gene is TRBD1 (5 bases). Germline assignment: CDR1 SEHNR and CDR2 FQNEAQ (reference sequence). This CDR3 comprises 14 residues. Trimming removed 4 bases from V and 8 bases from J, with 15 bases in between. The CDR3 bases are TGTGCCAGCAGCTCCGTTGGGGGAGGGGAGCCCCAGCATTTT. Its protein product is CASSSVGGGEPQHF.

The chain joins TRBV12-3 or TRBV12-4 to TRBJ2-1, with 8 bases lining up with TRBD1. The CDR3 runs to 15 residues. V shed 3 bases and J 9 bases; nucleotides not matched to a gene: 10. As DNA, the CDR3 is TGTGCCAGCAGTTTCAACAGGGGGGCCTGGGGTGAGCAGTTCTTC. It is translated as CASSFNRGAWGEQFF.

DNA for the CDR3: TGTGCCACCAGCAGAGATCGACAGGGAGCTTTCTTT. Amino acid sequence: CATSRDRQGAFF. The chain carries TRBV15 and TRBJ1-1, with TRBD1 matching over 7 bases. Germline CDR1 LNHNV, CDR2 YYDKDF (reference sequence). This CDR3 has 12 residues. V lost 0 bases and J lost 10; bases outside the gene matches: 2.

This clonotype was detected only a few times. The rearrangement joins TRBV29-1 to TRBJ2-3, with 8 bases fitting TRBD1. J gave up 4 bases and V 7 bases, and 13 bases lay outside the gene matches. Germline V CDR1 and CDR2: SQVTM, ANQGSEA. The CDR3 extends over 15 amino acids. Here the CDR3 DNA reads TGCAGCGCACACTCAGGGGGCGCTCTTGCAGATACGCAGTATTTT. Translation: CSAHSGGALADTQYF.

This clonotype was counted a single time. This rearrangement joins TRBV5-1 to TRBJ1-6; no definite D call. The CDR3 consists of 15 residues. Trimming removed 2 bases from V and 4 bases from J, with 10 bases in between. Germline values: CDR1 SGHRS, CDR2 YFSETQ. The CDR3 reads CASSFTGAYNSPLHF. CDR3 sequence (DNA): TGCGCCAGCAGCTTTACGGGAGCATATAATTCACCCCTCCACTTT.

This chain joins TRBV10-1 and TRBJ2-7; weak D call: TRBD1 (5 bases). CDR3 length equals 14 residues. Per germline, CDR1 WNHNN and CDR2 SYGVQD (reference sequence). Trimming took off 5 bases at V and 6 bases at J, with 17 bases between the two ends. This CDR3 reads CASSTTSGMGEQYF. The CDR3 DNA is TGCGCCAGCAGTACGACTTCAGGGATGGGCGAGCAGTACTTC.